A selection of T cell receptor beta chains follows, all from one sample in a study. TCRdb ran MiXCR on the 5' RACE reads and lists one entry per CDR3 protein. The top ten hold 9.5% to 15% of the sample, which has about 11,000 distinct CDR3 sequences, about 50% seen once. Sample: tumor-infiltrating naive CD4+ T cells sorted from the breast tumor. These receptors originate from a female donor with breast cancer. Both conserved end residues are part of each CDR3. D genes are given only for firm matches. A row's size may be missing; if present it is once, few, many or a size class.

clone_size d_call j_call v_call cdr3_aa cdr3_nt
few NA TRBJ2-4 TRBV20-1 CSAPAVAGSDIQYF TGCAGTGCTCCGGCGGTGGCAGGGAGTGACATTCAGTACTTC
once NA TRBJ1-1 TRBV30 CAWSINRVGTEAFF TGTGCCTGGAGTATTAACAGGGTCGGAACTGAAGCTTTCTTT
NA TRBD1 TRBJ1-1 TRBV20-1 CSARGTGDTEAFF TGCAGTGCTAGAGGGACAGGGGACACTGAAGCTTTCTTT
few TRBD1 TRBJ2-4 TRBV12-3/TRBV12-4 CASSGDRKNIQYF TGTGCCAGCAGTGGGGACAGGAAAAACATTCAGTACTTC
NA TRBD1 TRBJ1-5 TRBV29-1 CSVGQGSRNQPQHF TGCAGCGTTGGACAGGGGAGTCGCAATCAGCCCCAGCATTTT
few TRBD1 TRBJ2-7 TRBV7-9 CASSAQGVTTEQYF TGTGCCAGCAGCGCACAGGGGGTAACGACCGAGCAGTACTTC
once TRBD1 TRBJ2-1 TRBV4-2 CASSQDFPSVGRGNRNEQFF TGTGCCAGCAGCCAAGATTTCCCCTCCGTGGGCAGGGGGAATAGGAATGAGCAGTTCTTC
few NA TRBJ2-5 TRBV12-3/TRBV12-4 CASSLPHSQETQYF TGTGCCAGCAGTTTACCCCACAGCCAAGAGACCCAGTACTTC
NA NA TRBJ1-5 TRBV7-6 CASSSGGGRDQPQHF TGTGCCAGCAGCTCGGGGGGGGGGAGGGATCAGCCCCAGCATTTT
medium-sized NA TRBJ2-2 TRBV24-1 CATTSGTPPNTGELFF TGTGCCACCACCTCGGGGACTCCGCCGAACACCGGGGAGCTGTTTTTT
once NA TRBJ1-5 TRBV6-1 CASVRQAHNQPQHF TGTGCCAGCGTAAGACAGGCTCACAATCAGCCCCAGCATTTT
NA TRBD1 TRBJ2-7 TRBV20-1 CSAPGGQTYEQYF TGCAGTGCCCCAGGGGGCCAGACCTACGAGCAGTACTTC
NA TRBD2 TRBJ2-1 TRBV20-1 CSATGTSGRLSYNEQFF TGCAGTGCCACTGGGACTAGCGGGAGGCTGTCCTACAATGAGCAGTTCTTC
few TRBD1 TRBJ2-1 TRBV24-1 CATSDPTGEGYNEQFF TGTGCCACCAGTGACCCGACAGGGGAAGGCTACAATGAGCAGTTCTTC
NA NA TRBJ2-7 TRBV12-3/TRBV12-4 CASSARENEQYF TGTGCCAGCAGTGCCAGGGAAAACGAGCAGTACTTC
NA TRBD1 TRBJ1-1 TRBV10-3 CAIKPTGGTEAFF TGTGCCATCAAGCCTACAGGGGGCACTGAAGCTTTCTTT
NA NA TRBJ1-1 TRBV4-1 CASSQGSHTEAFF TGTGCCAGCAGCCAAGGAAGTCACACTGAAGCTTTCTTT
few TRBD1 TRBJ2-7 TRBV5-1 CASRDRGSYEQYF TGCGCCAGCCGGGACAGGGGCTCCTACGAGCAGTACTTC
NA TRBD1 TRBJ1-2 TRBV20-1 CSATQGAFNYGYTF TGCAGTGCTACTCAGGGGGCTTTTAACTATGGCTACACCTTC
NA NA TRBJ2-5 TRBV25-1 CASSEAALKGLKPQETQYF TGTGCCAGCAGTGAGGCCGCGCTGAAGGGCCTAAAGCCCCAAGAGACCCAGTACTTC
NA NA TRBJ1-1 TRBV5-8 CASSFGVRDQAFF TGTGCCAGCAGCTTCGGTGTCAGGGATCAAGCTTTCTTT
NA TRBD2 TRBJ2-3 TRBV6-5 CASSKGLELDTQYF TGTGCCAGCAGCAAGGGACTAGAATTGGATACGCAGTATTTT
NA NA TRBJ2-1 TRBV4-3 CASSQDGYEQFF TGTGCCAGCAGCCAAGACGGCTATGAGCAGTTCTTC
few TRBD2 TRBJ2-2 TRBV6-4 CASSPSGTNTGELFF TGTGCCAGCAGTCCTAGCGGGACGAACACCGGGGAGCTGTTTTTT
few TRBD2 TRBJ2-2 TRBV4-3 CASSQEIERESTGELFF TGCGCCAGCAGCCAAGAGATCGAGCGGGAGTCGACCGGGGAGCTGTTTTTT
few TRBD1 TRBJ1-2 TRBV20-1 CSARDVGGDYGYTF TGCAGTGCTAGAGATGTAGGGGGCGACTATGGCTACACCTTC
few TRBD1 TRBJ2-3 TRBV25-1 CASSGQGAVTDTQYF TGTGCCAGCAGTGGACAGGGGGCGGTTACAGATACGCAGTATTTT